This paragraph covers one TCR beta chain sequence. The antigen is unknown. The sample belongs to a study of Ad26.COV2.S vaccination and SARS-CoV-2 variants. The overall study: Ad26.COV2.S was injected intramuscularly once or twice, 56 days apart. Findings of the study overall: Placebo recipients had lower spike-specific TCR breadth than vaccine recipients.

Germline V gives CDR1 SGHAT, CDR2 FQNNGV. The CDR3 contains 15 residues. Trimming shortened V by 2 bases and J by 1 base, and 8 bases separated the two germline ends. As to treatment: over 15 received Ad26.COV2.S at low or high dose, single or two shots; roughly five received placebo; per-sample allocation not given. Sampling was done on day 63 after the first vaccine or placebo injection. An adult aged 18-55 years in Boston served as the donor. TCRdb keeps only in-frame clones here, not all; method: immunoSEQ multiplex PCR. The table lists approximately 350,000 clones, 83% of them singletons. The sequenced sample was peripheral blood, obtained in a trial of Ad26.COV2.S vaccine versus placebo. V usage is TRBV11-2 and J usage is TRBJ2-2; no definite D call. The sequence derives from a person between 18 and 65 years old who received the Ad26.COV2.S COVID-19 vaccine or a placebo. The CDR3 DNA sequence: TGTGCCAGCAGCTTACTACGCAGGAACACCGGGGAGCTGTTTTTT. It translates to CASSLLRRNTGELFF.